Listed here are 9 T cell receptor beta chains from one sample, sequenced in a study of blood T cells in healthy people across ages. Through a sample-barcoded 5' primer and a J-beta primer mix, a second PCR was run for roughly 7 to 11 cycles. MiXCR, run by TCRdb on the 5' RACE reads, gives a single entry per CDR3 protein. The sample records roughly 720,000 distinct CDR3 sequences, about 48% being singletons. The specimen was blood. The receptor set was obtained from an older man in good health.

This rearrangement joins TRBV20-1 to TRBJ1-4; unclear D gene. V was shortened by 0 bases and J by 8 bases, with 16 bases between the two germline ends. The germline gives CDR1 DFQATT, CDR2 SNEGSKA (reference sequence). The CDR3 runs to 15 residues. As DNA, the CDR3 is TGCAGTGCTAGAGATTTGAACAGCAATGGGGAAAAACTGTTTTTT. This translates into CSARDLNSNGEKLFF.

The V gene is TRBV29-1, the J gene TRBJ2-1; D gene uncertain. Trimming stripped 0 bases from V and 8 bases from J, with 32 bases between. The germline gives CDR1 SQVTM, CDR2 ANQGSEA. The CDR3 consists of 20 residues. Written as DNA, the CDR3 is TGCAGCGTTGAAGATTCGCTCACATCTAACCGGAACGGCCGGGTCGATGAGCAGTTCTTC. Residues: CSVEDSLTSNRNGRVDEQFF.

V usage is TRBV11-3 and J usage is TRBJ2-3; TRBD2 matches at 8 bases. The CDR3 covers 15 residues. V shed 2 bases and J 5 bases; nucleotides not matched to a gene: 6. CDR1 and CDR2 from the germline V gene are SGHNT and YENEEA. CDR3 DNA sequence: TGTGCCAGCAGCTTAAGAGCGGGAGTGATAGATACGCAGTATTTT. Protein: CASSLRAGVIDTQYF.

This clonotype turned up a few times. This chain links TRBV29-1 with TRBJ2-7; 11 bases are a match to TRBD2. The CDR3 runs to 13 residues. In germline, CDR1 is SQVTM, CDR2 ANQGSEA. J lost 3 bases, V lost 7 bases, and 5 bases had no gene match. In DNA, the CDR3 is TGCAGCGCCGTGACTAGCGGGAACTACGAGCAGTACTTC. Its protein is CSAVTSGNYEQYF.

This chain uses TRBV20-1 with TRBJ2-3; TRBD2 matches at 16 bases. Trimming cost V 5 bases and J 4 bases; bases outside gene matches: 6. The V gene's germline CDR1 is DFQATT and CDR2 SNEGSKA (reference sequence). This CDR3 is built from 16 residues. CDR3 nucleotides: TGCAGTGCTCCGGGACTAGCGGGAGGGAGGTCAGATACGCAGTATTTT. The encoded protein is CSAPGLAGGRSDTQYF.

This chain connects TRBV12-5 to TRBJ1-4; 7 bases fit TRBD1. The germline gives CDR1 LGHNT, CDR2 FRNRAP. This CDR3 is built from 15 residues. Losses at the gene ends were 6 bases for V and 5 bases for J; bases not matched to a gene: 9. The CDR3 is CASGPPGQKNEKLFF. CDR3 nucleotide sequence: TGTGCTAGTGGGCCGCCGGGACAGAAGAATGAAAAACTGTTTTTT.

In this sample, this clonotype turned up a few times. The V call is TRBV20-1, the J call TRBJ2-7; 7 bases map to TRBD1. The V segment lost 3 bases and the J segment 9 bases; nucleotides outside the gene matches: 17. Germline assignment: CDR1 DFQATT and CDR2 SNEGSKA (reference sequence). This CDR3 region has 15 residues. The CDR3 sequence: CSARSPDRAFNVQYF. The CDR3 nucleotides read TGCAGTGCTAGGTCACCTGACAGGGCCTTCAACGTGCAGTACTTC.

V and J are TRBV6-5 and TRBJ1-2; 7 bases map to TRBD1. The CDR3 spans 16 residues. J gave up 5 bases and V 5 bases, and 14 bases lay outside the gene matches. From germline, CDR1 is MNHEY and CDR2 SVGAGI. CDR3 sequence reads: CASSLRTGTVVYGYTF. In DNA, the CDR3 is TGTGCCAGCAGTCTACGAACCGGGACAGTTGTTTATGGCTACACCTTC.

A few counts support this clonotype. The rearrangement links TRBV12-3 or TRBV12-4 to TRBJ2-7, with 9 bases matching TRBD2. The CDR3 covers 16 residues. V lost 5 bases, J lost 2 bases, and 10 bases stayed unmatched. The CDR3 DNA follows: TGTGCCAGCAGTCCGACGAGGGCGGGAGGGGCCTACGAGCAGTACTTC. Protein product: CASSPTRAGGAYEQYF.